This TCR beta chain appears in the sequencing data of a study of shared clonotypes between healthy human individuals. Overall study context: A few men and a couple of women, aged 18 to 49, were donors.

Findings and limits, study-wide: Clonotype sharing among donors was expected to depend on sequencing depth.

Trimming cost V 5 bases and J 5 bases, with 16 bases left between them. The germline CDR1 and CDR2 sequences are MNHNS and SASEGT. The CDR3 runs 15 residues. This clone is a singleton in its sample. Its antigen is not known. In the source study's methods: Junction-only immunoSEQ sequences carried no quality scores, so filtering differed. Measured with immunoSEQ multiplex PCR; TCRdb has only the in-frame clones, and not every one. V and J calls and clone size are given by that table; D and trimming were obtained from the DNA. This table holds about half a million clones, 60% to 85% found once. This receptor was obtained from a woman in her thirties or forties in good health. Some clones in this sample may be carry-over from other donors' samples. The chain uses TRBV6-1 and TRBJ1-5; D is perhaps TRBD1 (5 bases). Sequenced sample: PBMCs. The CDR3 DNA reads as TGTGCCAGCAGTTCGGGACTCCTGGCGTATCAGCCCCAGCATTTT. It encodes CASSSGLLAYQPQHF.